The 23 T cell receptor beta chains in this list originate from one sample, sequenced in a study of T cells in Graves' hyperthyroidism and ophthalmopathy. The investigators amplified TCR beta CDR3 regions from RNA transcripts. In the first-round RT-PCR of the TCR CDR3, the HTBI primer set was used. A single record per CDR3 protein comes from TCRdb applying MiXCR to the multiplex PCR reads. The sample has about 420,000 distinct CDR3 sequences, more than 15% seen once. Source material: blood. These receptors originate from a woman aged 18 to 35 with Graves' hyperthyroidism.

The chain links TRBV7-9 to TRBJ1-6; D not resolved. V was shortened by 3 bases and J by 7 bases, with 10 bases between the two germline ends. The germline gives CDR1 SEHNR, CDR2 FQNEAQ (reference sequence). The CDR3 totals 14 residues. Written as DNA, the CDR3 is TGTGCCAGCAGCTTCTACAGAGTCAATTCACCCCTCCACTTT. It codes for CASSFYRVNSPLHF.

A word on this clonotype: At one of its ends the junction is not consistent with the germline gene, which may arise from a read error. The chain uses TRBV27 and TRBJ2-1; D possibly corresponds to TRBD2 (5 bases). The germline CDR1 and CDR2 sequences are MNHEY and SMNVEV (reference sequence). CDR3 length: 14 residues. The CDR3 coding sequence is TGTGCCAGCACCGCGGGCACCTCCTACAATGAGCAGTTTTTC. It codes for CASTAGTSYNEQFF.

This clonotype was recorded a few times. The rearrangement uses TRBV4-2 and TRBJ2-2; 7 nucleotides match TRBD2. The germline gives CDR1 LGHNA, CDR2 YNFKEQ. V lost 1 base and J lost 4; bases outside the gene matches: 3. The CDR3 totals 15 residues. The CDR3 DNA is TGTGCCAGCAGCCAAGTAGGGAGGGTCACCGGGGAGCTGTTTTTT. Protein product: CASSQVGRVTGELFF.

Here the CDR3 DNA reads TGCAGCGTTGGATCGGGACTTCACACCGGGGAGCTGTTTTTT. Translated, it gives CSVGSGLHTGELFF. The gene calls are TRBV29-1 and TRBJ2-2, with a weak D call TRBD2 (6 bases). The V end was cut by 4 bases, the J end by 3 bases, with 12 bases between. Germline assignment: CDR1 SQVTM and CDR2 ANQGSEA. The CDR3 is 14 amino acids.

This clonotype was found many times. The rearrangement joins TRBV27 to TRBJ2-1; D is perhaps TRBD2 (5 bases). Trimming shortened V by 5 bases and J by 11 bases, and 16 bases separated the two germline ends. Germline loops: CDR1 MNHEY, CDR2 SMNVEV (reference sequence). This CDR3 has 13 amino acids. In nucleotides, the CDR3 is TGTGCCAGCAGTCAAACGTCTAGCTTTAAGCAGTTCTTC. Translating it yields CASSQTSSFKQFF.

The chain carries TRBV18 and TRBJ2-7; 11 bases fit TRBD2. CDR1 KGHSH and CDR2 LQKENI come from the germline V gene. V was clipped by 0 bases and J by 5 bases; unmatched bases: 9. The CDR3 is made up of 17 amino acids. The CDR3 is CASSPPGLLAGAHEQYF. The CDR3 DNA follows: TGTGCCAGCTCACCACCAGGATTACTAGCGGGAGCCCACGAGCAGTACTTC.

The chain employs TRBV27 and TRBJ2-1, with a tentative D call TRBD1 (5 bases). CDR1 MNHEY and CDR2 SMNVEV come from the germline V gene (reference sequence). The CDR3 totals 17 residues. Trimming removed 2 bases at V and 8 bases at J, with 22 bases between. The CDR3 spells CASSLRQGVGVLHEQFF. The DNA for the CDR3 is TGTGCCAGCAGTTTAAGGCAAGGGGTAGGGGTACTTCATGAGCAGTTCTTC.

This clonotype was picked up many times. The chain is built from TRBV7-2 and TRBJ2-1; D not certain. V lost 5 bases and J 0 bases, leaving 11 bases between the germline ends. Germline-derived CDR1 and CDR2 are SGHTA and FQGNSA. The CDR3 sequence is 15 residues long. The CDR3 DNA sequence: TGTGCCAGCAGCCCCTCTGCAGGCTCCTACAATGAGCAGTTCTTC. This gives the protein CASSPSAGSYNEQFF.

The chain couples TRBV12-3 or TRBV12-4 to TRBJ2-3; D is ambiguous. There are 15 residues in the CDR3. The V gene lost 3 bases and the J gene lost 2 bases, with 12 bases spanning the gap. For the CDR3, the DNA is TGTGCCAGCAGTTTTGGCGGTACTAACACAGATACGCAGTATTTT. Its protein product is CASSFGGTNTDTQYF.

This clonotype occurred many times. V usage is TRBV28 and J usage is TRBJ1-2; D perhaps matches TRBD1 (5 bases). The V gene's germline CDR1 is MDHEN and CDR2 SYDVKM. This CDR3 spans 14 amino acids. V lost 7 bases, J lost 10 bases, and 22 bases lay in between. The CDR3 reads CASTESGAIGVYTF. The CDR3 region has the DNA TGTGCCAGCACCGAGAGCGGGGCGATAGGAGTCTACACCTTC.

This clonotype was found many times. This chain joins TRBV6-1 and TRBJ2-3, with 14 bases identical to TRBD2. Trimming at V came to 9 bases and at J to 2 bases, leaving 10 bases not matched to a gene. CDR1 is MNHNS, CDR2 SASEGT, per germline. The CDR3 spans 17 residues. The chain's CDR3 is CASRRLAGGPFTDTQYF. As DNA, the CDR3 is TGTGCCAGTCGCCGACTAGCGGGGGGGCCTTTCACAGATACGCAGTATTTT.

This clonotype showed up many times. This rearrangement joins TRBV3-1 to TRBJ2-5; 7 bases agree with TRBD1. Losses at the gene ends were 4 bases for V and 4 bases for J; bases not matched to a gene: 6. CDR1 LGHDT and CDR2 YNNKEL come from the germline V gene (reference sequence). CDR3 length: 14 residues. The CDR3 spells CASSPDRVRETQYF. As DNA, the CDR3 is TGTGCCAGCAGCCCCGACAGGGTCCGAGAGACCCAGTACTTC.

The rearrangement joins TRBV20-1 to TRBJ2-7; 13 bases fit TRBD2. CDR1 and CDR2 (germline): DFQATT, SNEGSKA (reference sequence). The CDR3 has 16 residues. V shed 1 base, J shed 2 bases, and the junction held 5 bases outside the gene matches. The CDR3 DNA reads as TGCAGTGCTAGAGGGACGACTAGCGGGGGGACCTACGAGCAGTACTTC. Its protein product is CSARGTTSGGTYEQYF.

The genes are TRBV6-2 or TRBV6-3 and TRBJ1-5; possibly TRBD1 for D (6 bases). The V gene lost 4 bases and the J gene lost 4 bases, with 17 bases spanning the gap. The CDR3 is 16 residues long. Germline lookup yields CDR1 MNHEY and CDR2 SVGEGT. The CDR3 DNA sequence: TGTGCCAGCAGTTCGGACAGAATAAGAATTAATCAGCCCCAGCATTTT. Its translation: CASSSDRIRINQPQHF.

The chain links TRBV28 to TRBJ2-7; 10 bases match TRBD1. The CDR3 extends over 14 amino acids. V shed 7 bases and J 5 bases; nucleotides not matched to a gene: 8. Per germline, CDR1 MDHEN and CDR2 SYDVKM. The DNA for the CDR3 is TGTGCCAGCAAGCCCGGGACAGGGGCCCACGAGCAGTACTTC. Translating gives CASKPGTGAHEQYF.

The rearrangement links TRBV9 to TRBJ2-7; D is undetermined. The ends were cut back, 0 bases at V and 0 bases at J, with 10 bases in the middle. The CDR3 has 15 residues. CDR1 and CDR2 (germline): SGDLS, YYNGEE. Here the CDR3 DNA reads TGTGCCAGCAGCGTAGACAGCCCGCGCTCCTACGAGCAGTACTTC. Protein: CASSVDSPRSYEQYF.

The rearrangement uses TRBV29-1 and TRBJ2-7, with D possibly matching TRBD1 (6 bases). The V end was cut by 7 bases, the J end by 7 bases, with 26 bases between. From germline, CDR1 is SQVTM and CDR2 ANQGSEA. The CDR3 spans 15 residues. CDR3 amino acids: CSGAGLRTARHEQYF. CDR3 bases: TGCAGCGGCGCAGGCCTGCGGACAGCTAGACATGAGCAGTACTTC.

The sample holds many counts of this clonotype. The chain carries TRBV7-3 and TRBJ1-1; 7 nucleotides match TRBD1. Germline V gives CDR1 SGHTA, CDR2 FQGTGA. Trimming took 4 bases from V and 4 from J; bases not matched to a gene: 6. The CDR3 extends over 14 amino acids. The CDR3 sequence: CASSSSGGGTEAFF. CDR3 nucleotide sequence: TGTGCCAGCAGCTCCTCAGGGGGAGGCACTGAAGCTTTCTTT.

This clonotype was recorded at least ten times. The J gene is TRBJ2-5, the V gene TRBV28, with 7 bases fitting TRBD2. The V gene's germline CDR1 is MDHEN and CDR2 SYDVKM. J lost 7 bases, V lost 1 base, and 9 bases had no gene match. This CDR3 is built from 15 residues. The CDR3 coding sequence is TGTGCCAGCAGTTTATCTGGTGGGCCGGGGGGGACCCAGTACTTC. Its protein product is CASSLSGGPGGTQYF.

The gene calls are TRBV20-1 and TRBJ2-1, with TRBD2 matching 8 bases. Germline V gene lookup returns CDR1 DFQATT and CDR2 SNEGSKA (reference sequence). J was trimmed by 0 bases and V by 0 bases; bases with no gene match: 7. The CDR3 length is 17 residues. In DNA form, the CDR3 reads TGCAGTGCTAGAGATATCAGCGGGGGTAGCTCCTACAATGAGCAGTTCTTC. This sequence encodes CSARDISGGSSYNEQFF.

This clonotype was detected a few times. The chain has TRBV6-1 and TRBJ2-3, with D perhaps matching TRBD1 (5 bases). V was clipped by 7 bases and J by 2 bases, with 16 bases between them. Germline CDR1 MNHNS, CDR2 SASEGT. The CDR3 contains 15 residues. The CDR3 DNA is TGTGCCAGCAAGGAAACTCGACAGATCACAGATACGCAGTATTTT. It encodes CASKETRQITDTQYF.

This clonotype was seen a handful of times. V and J are TRBV7-8 and TRBJ1-6; perhaps TRBD1 as D (5 bases). Looked up from germline, CDR1 is SGHVS and CDR2 is FQNEAQ. V lost 3 bases to trimming and J lost 6 bases, with 9 bases between them. The CDR3 loop spans 14 amino acids. CDR3 residues: CASSFRDGNSPLHF. CDR3 coding DNA: TGTGCCAGCAGCTTCCGGGACGGTAATTCACCCCTCCACTTT.

This clonotype was counted many times. V and J are TRBV6-2 or TRBV6-3 and TRBJ1-2; the D is unclear. V dropped 0 bases and J dropped 5 bases, with 16 bases sitting between them. Germline-derived CDR1 and CDR2 are MNHEY and SVGEGT. This CDR3 has 16 residues. This chain's CDR3 is CASSYSSIRGAYGYTF. For the CDR3, the DNA is TGTGCCAGCAGTTACTCGAGTATCCGGGGAGCTTATGGCTACACCTTC.